This T cell receptor (beta chain) was sequenced during a study of Graves' ophthalmopathy and Graves' hyperthyroidism. This clonotype was seen many times. The study enrolled ophthalmopathy donors with moderate-to-severe activity, CAS ≥3, NOSPECS ≥4 and duration under 3 months. A diagnosis was made from clinical symptoms together with serum thyroxine, TRAb, thyroid ultrasound and orbital computed tomography. The authors amplified TCR beta CDR3 regions from RNA transcripts. The first-round RT-PCR employed HTBI primers together with the Qiagen OneStep RT-PCR kit. A multiplex PCR was then performed as the second round. Each CDR3 protein is one row after TCRdb ran MiXCR on the multiplex PCR reads. The table has approximately 210,000 distinct CDR3 sequences, over 25% seen once. CDR3 length: 14 residues. Trimming cost V 5 bases and J 3 bases, with 13 bases left between them. Germline CDR1 is MDHEN and CDR2 is SYDVKM.

The chain carries TRBV28 and TRBJ1-2; D call uncertain. This receptor was obtained from a man in his forties or fifties with Graves' ophthalmopathy. Sequenced sample: peripheral blood. DNA of the CDR3: TGTGCCAGCAGTCCCCCACCGGCCTACTATGGCTACACCTTC. Encoded protein: CASSPPPAYYGYTF.